This TCR beta chain is from a study of T cell repertoires in cytomegalovirus infection. One entry per CDR3 protein results from TCRdb running MiXCR on the reads. The table includes about 130,000 distinct CDR3 sequences, roughly 9% detected once. With respect to this clonotype: A read error may be the cause here, since a much bigger clone is one base away.

The CDR3 has 16 amino acids. Looked up from germline, CDR1 is SGHKS and CDR2 is YYEKEE (reference sequence). The chain has TRBV5-5 and TRBJ2-1; D might be TRBD1 (6 bases). The receptor was derived from a human donor in good health (CMV status not recorded). Some clones in this sample may be carry-over from other donors' samples. The specimen was PBMCs. The CDR3 protein is CASSPTGWKFYNERFF. The CDR3 bases are TGTGCCAGCAGCCCCACAGGGTGGAAGTTTTACAATGAGCGGTTCTTC.